This entry features one TCR beta chain sequence. V was shortened by 8 bases and J by 0 bases, with 16 bases between the two germline ends. CDR3 size: 15 residues. Per germline, CDR1 MGHDK and CDR2 SYGVNS. In the source study's methods: The assay estimated nucleated cells by amplifying reference gene primers. Sequencing was performed with immunoSEQ multiplex PCR; in TCRdb, only in-frame clones are kept and a portion is missing. V and J calls and clone size follow that table, whereas D and trimming were derived from the DNA. Here the sample spans approximately 180,000 clones, 88% being singletons. This record belongs to a study of blood T cell repertoires in COVID-19. The overall study: Some COVID-19 samples were acute and others convalescent; all came from the United States, Italy and Spain. PBMCs, B-cell-depleted T cells, or T cells were the source of the cDNA or gDNA that made up the material.

The sequenced sample was peripheral blood. The sequence was obtained from a man aged 35-49 years with active or convalescent COVID-19. The rearrangement links TRBV25-1 to TRBJ1-1; TRBD1 is a possible D gene (5 bases). CDR3 coding DNA: TGTGCCAGCTCCCGGTGGGGGGGGATGAACACTGAAGCTTTCTTT. This gives the protein CASSRWGGMNTEAFF.